The 21 T cell receptor beta chains presented below share a single source sample, sequenced in a study of blood T cell repertoires in COVID-19. Clones were read by immunoSEQ multiplex PCR, and TCRdb kept only the in-frame ones, dropping some. The sample has 280,000 or so clones; over 75% are singletons. Sequencing was done on a sample of PBMCs or T cells enriched from blood (not recorded which). These receptors originate from a man under 40 who had recovered from COVID-19.

DNA of the CDR3: TGTGCCAGCAGGTCTCACAGGGACTCCTACAATGAGCAGTTCTTC. This codes for CASRSHRDSYNEQFF. The gene calls are TRBV6-5 and TRBJ2-1; a weak D match, TRBD1 (6 bases). Germline CDR1 MNHEY, CDR2 SVGAGI. V was shortened by 6 bases and J by 0 bases, with 12 bases between the two germline ends. CDR3 length equals 15 residues.

Comments on this clone: Other DNA sequences in this specimen translate into the identical CDR3. The rearrangement uses TRBV6-5 and TRBJ1-2; no definite D call. V lost 4 bases to trimming and J lost 4 bases, with 7 bases between them. CDR3 size: 12 residues. CDR1 is MNHEY, CDR2 SVGAGI, per germline. This chain's CDR3 is CASSSTGYGYTF. The CDR3 nucleotides are TGTGCCAGCAGTTCCACGGGCTATGGCTACACCTTC.

V gene TRBV18 combines with J gene TRBJ1-5; D unresolved. This CDR3 is built from 18 residues. CDR1 and CDR2 (germline): KGHSH, LQKENI. V was shortened by 4 bases and J by 6 bases, with 25 bases between the two germline ends. CDR3 protein: CASSLSTGTGVWVQPQHF. The CDR3, as DNA: TGTGCCAGCTCACTTAGTACCGGTACCGGGGTCTGGGTTCAGCCCCAGCATTTT.

The rearrangement joins TRBV6-5 to TRBJ2-7; 9 bases align to TRBD2. The CDR3 spans 15 residues. CDR1 is MNHEY and CDR2 is SVGAGI in the germline V gene. With V trimmed by 0 bases and J by 9 bases, 9 bases remained unmatched. CDR3 sequence: CASSYSVSSGGWQYF. DNA for the CDR3: TGTGCCAGCAGTTACTCCGTTAGTAGCGGGGGTTGGCAGTACTTC.

CDR3 in amino acids: CASAKTGSNTEAFF. In DNA form, the CDR3 reads TGTGCCAGCGCAAAGACAGGTTCGAACACTGAAGCTTTCTTT. The genes are TRBV5-8 and TRBJ1-1; a weak D match, TRBD1 (6 bases). CDR3 size: 14 residues. V lost 7 bases and J 1 base, leaving 14 bases between the germline ends. In germline, CDR1 is SGHTS, CDR2 YDEGEE.

The chain employs TRBV6-1 and TRBJ1-2; D perhaps matches TRBD1 (5 bases). Germline V lookup: CDR1 MNHNS, CDR2 SASEGT. V lost 3 bases to trimming and J lost 3 bases, with 14 bases between them. The CDR3 has 15 residues. The CDR3 region is CASSDSVGRYYGYTF. The DNA for the CDR3 is TGTGCCAGCAGTGATAGTGTGGGGCGCTACTATGGCTACACCTTC.

The chain uses TRBV28 and TRBJ2-7; perhaps TRBD1 as D (6 bases). The length of the CDR3 is 15 residues. Germline V gene sequence: CDR1 MDHEN, CDR2 SYDVKM. V lost 0 bases and J lost 2, with 11 bases in between. The CDR3 loop reads CASSLWDSNPYEQYF. CDR3 bases: TGTGCCAGCAGTTTATGGGACAGCAACCCCTACGAGCAGTACTTC. The whole variable domain, remainder taken from reference TRBV28 and TRBJ2-7, is DVKVTQSSRYLVKRTGEKVFLECVQDMDHENMFWYRQDPGLGLRLIYFSYDVKMKEKGDIPEGYSVSREKKERFSLILESASTNQTSMYLCASSLWDSNPYEQYFGPGTRLTVT.

The rearrangement uses TRBV6-5 and TRBJ2-4; 10 bases match TRBD1. CDR3 size: 13 residues. Trimming took 4 bases from V and 10 from J; bases not matched to a gene: 4. Germline V gene sequence: CDR1 MNHEY, CDR2 SVGAGI. DNA of the CDR3: TGTGCCAGCAGTTCACCGGGACAGGGGATTCAGTACTTC. It encodes CASSSPGQGIQYF.

The chain employs TRBV5-1 and TRBJ1-4; 8 positions agree with TRBD1. This CDR3 spans 16 amino acids. The junction had 9 bases not matched to a gene; V was cut back by 0 bases and J by 8 bases. Per germline, CDR1 SGHRS and CDR2 YFSETQ. The CDR3 loop is CASSLGTGTDREKLFF. The CDR3 DNA reads TGCGCCAGCAGCTTGGGGACAGGGACGGATAGAGAAAAACTGTTTTTT.

The chain is built from TRBV7-2 and TRBJ1-2, with TRBD1 identical over 11 bases. The germline V gene has CDR1 SGHTA and CDR2 FQGNSA. V dropped 4 bases and J dropped 3; count of bases not matched to a gene: 4. This CDR3 contains 15 residues. For the CDR3, the DNA is TGTGCCAGCAGCTCTGGACAGGGGGCATACTATGGCTACACCTTC. Its protein is CASSSGQGAYYGYTF.

The genes are TRBV6-6 and TRBJ2-7; TRBD2 might be the D (6 bases). CDR3 length equals 15 residues. The germline CDR1 and CDR2 sequences are MNHNY and SVGAGI (reference sequence). Trimming removed 7 bases from V and 8 bases from J, with 24 bases in between. CDR3 sequence (DNA): TGTGCCAGCATTCGGAACCGAGGGAGGATTTATAAGCAGTACTTC. Amino acid sequence: CASIRNRGRIYKQYF.

The count of this clone is one. The chain recombines TRBV3-1 (or the pseudogene TRBV3-2) with TRBJ1-2; 7 bases fit TRBD1. The CDR3 contains 14 residues. Germline loops: CDR1 LGHDT, CDR2 YNNKEL (reference sequence). V shed 2 bases and J 2 bases; nucleotides not matched to a gene: 2. The CDR3 loop is CASSQIQGNYGYTF. The CDR3, as DNA: TGTGCCAGCAGCCAAATACAGGGGAACTATGGCTACACCTTC.

This clone has a single count. The chain has TRBV19 and TRBJ1-2; 8 bases agree with TRBD1. The CDR3 consists of 14 residues. Trimming removed 6 bases from V and 4 bases from J; junction bases left unmatched: 7. Per germline, CDR1 LNHDA and CDR2 SQIVND (reference sequence). Here the CDR3 reads CASRKGQDLYGYTF. The DNA for the CDR3 is TGTGCCAGTAGGAAGGGACAGGACCTCTATGGCTACACCTTC.

A few counts support this clone. J is TRBJ2-5 and V is TRBV4-3; 8 nucleotides agree with TRBD1. This CDR3 region has 14 residues. Trimming took 1 base from V and 2 from J; bases not matched to a gene: 0. CDR1 LGHNA and CDR2 YSLEER come from the germline V gene. The CDR3 region is CASSQGTGQETQYF. As DNA, the CDR3 is TGCGCCAGCAGCCAAGGGACAGGGCAAGAGACCCAGTACTTC.

The chain has TRBV5-4 and TRBJ2-2; D is unclear. The CDR3 is 13 amino acids. Trimming took off 0 bases at V and 6 bases at J, with 6 bases between the two ends. Looked up from germline, CDR1 is SGHNT and CDR2 is YYREEE (reference sequence). The CDR3 reads CASSLGGPGELFF. For the CDR3, the DNA is TGTGCCAGCAGCTTGGGTGGCCCCGGGGAGCTGTTTTTT.

This clone came up a few times. The V and J genes are TRBV7-9 and TRBJ1-2, with TRBD1 matching 7 bases. V shed 3 bases and J 3 bases; nucleotides not matched to a gene: 1. Looked up from germline, CDR1 is SEHNR and CDR2 is FQNEAQ (reference sequence). The length of the CDR3 is 13 residues. DNA of the CDR3: TGTGCCAGCAGCTTCAGGGGGGACTATGGCTACACCTTC. Translating gives CASSFRGDYGYTF.

The chain uses TRBV5-8 and TRBJ1-2; 8 bases line up with TRBD1. J gave up 2 bases and V 1 base, and 1 base lay outside the gene matches. The germline V gene has CDR1 SGHTS and CDR2 YDEGEE. The CDR3 is made up of 14 amino acids. For the CDR3, the DNA is TGTGCCAGCAGCTTGAACAGGGGGAACTATGGCTACACCTTC. Protein product: CASSLNRGNYGYTF.

V and J are TRBV6-2 or TRBV6-3 and TRBJ1-2; 7 positions match TRBD1. After removal of 0 bases from V and 6 bases from J, the junction contained 7 bases not matched to a gene. The CDR3 has 15 residues. The V gene's germline CDR1 is MNHEY and CDR2 SVGEGT. CDR3 nucleotide sequence: TGTGCCAGCAGTTACTCGACAGGGTTCGTAGATGGCTACACCTTC. It yields the protein CASSYSTGFVDGYTF.

On this clone itself: Likely a read error: the CDR3 ends without its conserved phenylalanine or tryptophan. The DNA is left out, because the CDR3 cannot be placed on it with certainty; the CDR3 is given as TCRdb lists it. The V call is TRBV4-1, the J call TRBJ2-7; the D segment call TRBD1 is taken from the table without a DNA check. The CDR3 is 14 residues long, ends included. CDR1 MGHRA and CDR2 YSYEKL come from the germline V gene. The CDR3 region is CASSQDLSAAGVFI.

The chain uses TRBV30 and TRBJ2-7; 8 positions match TRBD1. CDR3 size: 14 residues. The V and J ends lost 2 bases and 6 bases, in that order; junction bases with no gene match: 9. In germline, CDR1 is GTSNPN, CDR2 SVGIG (reference sequence). The CDR3 here is CAWSFRQGIGEQYF. DNA for the CDR3: TGTGCCTGGAGTTTCAGACAGGGGATCGGCGAGCAGTACTTC.

CDR3 protein: CASTQQGTYTEAFF. DNA of the CDR3: TGTGCCAGCACCCAGCAGGGGACGTACACTGAAGCTTTCTTT. The gene calls are TRBV19 and TRBJ1-1; D perhaps matches TRBD1 (6 bases). The V gene lost 9 bases and the J gene lost 3 bases, with 17 bases spanning the gap. This CDR3 region has 14 residues. CDR1 is LNHDA, CDR2 SQIVND, per germline (reference sequence).